This T cell receptor (beta chain) was sequenced during a study of Graves' ophthalmopathy and Graves' hyperthyroidism. The CDR3 runs 15 residues. From germline, CDR1 is SGHDT and CDR2 YYEEEE. J gave up 7 bases and V 6 bases, and 11 bases lay outside the gene matches. RNA transcripts were the source from which TCR beta CDR3 regions were amplified. After a first-round RT-PCR with HTBI primers, a second-round multiplex PCR was run. TCRdb independently ran MiXCR on the multiplex PCR reads; one entry per CDR3 protein. The sample records about 1.1 million distinct CDR3 sequences, about two fifths being singletons.

The J gene is TRBJ1-5, the V gene TRBV5-6; 9 bases map to TRBD1. The material sequenced was peripheral blood or thyroid tissue (not recorded which). The receptor's source is an adult man with Graves' hyperthyroidism. The CDR3 sequence: CASTSTGGGGQPQHF. Written as DNA, the CDR3 is TGTGCCAGCACCTCGACAGGGGGGGGTGGACAGCCCCAGCATTTT.